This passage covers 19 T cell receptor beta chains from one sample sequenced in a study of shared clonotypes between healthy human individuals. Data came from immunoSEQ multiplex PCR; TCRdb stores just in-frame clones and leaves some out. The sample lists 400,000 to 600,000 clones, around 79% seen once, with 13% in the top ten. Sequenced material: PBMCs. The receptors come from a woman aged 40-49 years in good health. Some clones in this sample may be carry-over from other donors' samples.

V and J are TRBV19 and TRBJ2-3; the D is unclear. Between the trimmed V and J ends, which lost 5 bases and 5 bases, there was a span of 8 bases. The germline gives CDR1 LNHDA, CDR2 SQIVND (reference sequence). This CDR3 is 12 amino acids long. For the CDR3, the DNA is TGTGCCAGTAGTTCCCTTCAAGATACGCAGTATTTT. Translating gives CASSSLQDTQYF.

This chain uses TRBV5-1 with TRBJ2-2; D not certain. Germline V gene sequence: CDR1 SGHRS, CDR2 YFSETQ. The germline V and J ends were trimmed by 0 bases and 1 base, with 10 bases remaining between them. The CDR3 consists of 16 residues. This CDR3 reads CASSLGPAQNTGELFF. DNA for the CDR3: TGCGCCAGCAGCTTGGGGCCAGCCCAGAACACCGGGGAGCTGTTTTTT.

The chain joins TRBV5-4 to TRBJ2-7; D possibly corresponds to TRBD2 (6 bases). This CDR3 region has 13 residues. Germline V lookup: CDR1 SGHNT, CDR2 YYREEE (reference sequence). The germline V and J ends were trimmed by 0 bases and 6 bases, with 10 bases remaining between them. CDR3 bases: TGTGCCAGCAGCTTGGTCGGGAGTTCCGAGCAGTACTTC. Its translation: CASSLVGSSEQYF.

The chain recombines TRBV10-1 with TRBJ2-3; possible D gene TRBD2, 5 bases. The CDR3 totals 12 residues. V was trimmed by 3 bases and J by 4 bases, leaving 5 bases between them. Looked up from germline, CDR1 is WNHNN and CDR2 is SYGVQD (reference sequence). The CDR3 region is CASSDSADTQYF. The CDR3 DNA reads TGCGCCAGCAGTGATAGCGCAGATACGCAGTATTTT.

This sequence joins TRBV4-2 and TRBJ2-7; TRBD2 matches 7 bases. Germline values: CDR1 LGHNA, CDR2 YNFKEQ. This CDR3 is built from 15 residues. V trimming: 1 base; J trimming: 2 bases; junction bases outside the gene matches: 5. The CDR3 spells CASSQAGLEAYEQYF. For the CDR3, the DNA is TGTGCCAGCAGCCAAGCTGGACTAGAAGCCTACGAGCAGTACTTC.

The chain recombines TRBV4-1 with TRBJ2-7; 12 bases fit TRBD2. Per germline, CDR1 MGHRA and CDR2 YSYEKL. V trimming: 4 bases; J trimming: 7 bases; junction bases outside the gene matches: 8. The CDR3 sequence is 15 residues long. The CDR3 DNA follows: TGCGCCAGCAGCCCTTCTAGCGGGAGGGCCGTAGAGCAGTACTTC. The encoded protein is CASSPSSGRAVEQYF.

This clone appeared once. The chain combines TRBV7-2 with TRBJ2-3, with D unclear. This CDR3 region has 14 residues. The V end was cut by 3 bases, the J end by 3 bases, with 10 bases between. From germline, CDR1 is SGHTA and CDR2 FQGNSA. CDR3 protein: CASSFPWNTDTQYF. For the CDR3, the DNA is TGTGCCAGCAGCTTCCCTTGGAATACAGATACGCAGTATTTT.

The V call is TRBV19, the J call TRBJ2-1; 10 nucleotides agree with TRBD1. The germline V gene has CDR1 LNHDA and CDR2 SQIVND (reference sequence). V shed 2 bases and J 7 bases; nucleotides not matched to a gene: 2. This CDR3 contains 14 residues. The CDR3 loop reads CASSILGQGNEQFF. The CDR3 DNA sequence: TGTGCCAGTAGTATATTGGGACAGGGGAATGAGCAGTTCTTC.

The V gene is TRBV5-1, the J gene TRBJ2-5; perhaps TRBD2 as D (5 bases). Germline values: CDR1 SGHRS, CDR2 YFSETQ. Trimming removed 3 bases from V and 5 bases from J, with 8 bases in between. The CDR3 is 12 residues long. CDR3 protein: CASSWESETQYF. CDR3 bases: TGCGCCAGCAGCTGGGAGTCGGAGACCCAGTACTTC.

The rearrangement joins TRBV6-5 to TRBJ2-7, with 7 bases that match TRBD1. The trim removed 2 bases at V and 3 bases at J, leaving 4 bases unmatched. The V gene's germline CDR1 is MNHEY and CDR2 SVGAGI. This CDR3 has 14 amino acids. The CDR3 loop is CASSYNRDSYEQYF. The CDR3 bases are TGTGCCAGCAGTTACAACCGGGACAGCTACGAGCAGTACTTC.

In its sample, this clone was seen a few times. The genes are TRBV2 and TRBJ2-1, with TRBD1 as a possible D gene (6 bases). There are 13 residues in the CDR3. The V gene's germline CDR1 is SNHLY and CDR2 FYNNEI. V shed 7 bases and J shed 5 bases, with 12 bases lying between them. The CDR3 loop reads CASNRDTDNEQFF. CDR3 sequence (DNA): TGTGCCAGCAACCGGGACACAGACAATGAGCAGTTCTTC.

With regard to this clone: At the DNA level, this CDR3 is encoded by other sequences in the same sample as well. The CDR3 protein is CASSSGTSGRYEQYF. CDR3 DNA: TGTGCCAGCAGTTCCGGGACTAGCGGGAGATACGAGCAGTACTTC. The J gene is TRBJ2-7, the V gene TRBV27; 14 bases map to TRBD2. The V segment lost 4 bases and the J segment 4 bases; nucleotides outside the gene matches: 3. CDR1 and CDR2 from the germline V gene are MNHEY and SMNVEV (reference sequence). This CDR3 comprises 15 residues.

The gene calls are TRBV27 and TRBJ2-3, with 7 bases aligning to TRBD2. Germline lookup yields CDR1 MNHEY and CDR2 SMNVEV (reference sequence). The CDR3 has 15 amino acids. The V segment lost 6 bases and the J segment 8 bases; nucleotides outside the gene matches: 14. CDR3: CASRTSPTSRGTQYF. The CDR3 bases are TGTGCCAGCAGGACTAGCCCGACCTCCCGTGGTACGCAGTATTTT.

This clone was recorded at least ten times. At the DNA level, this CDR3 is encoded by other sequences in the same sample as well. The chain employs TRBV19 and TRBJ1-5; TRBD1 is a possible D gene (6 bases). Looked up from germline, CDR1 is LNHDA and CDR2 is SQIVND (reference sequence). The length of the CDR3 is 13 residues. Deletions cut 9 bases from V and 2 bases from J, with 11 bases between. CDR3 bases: TGTGCCAGCACAGGACAGCGCAATCAGCCCCAGCATTTT. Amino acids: CASTGQRNQPQHF.

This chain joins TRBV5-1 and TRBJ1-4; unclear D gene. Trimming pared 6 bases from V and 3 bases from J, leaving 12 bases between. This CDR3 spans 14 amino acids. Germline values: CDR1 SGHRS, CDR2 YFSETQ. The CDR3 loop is CASTPGLPNEKLFF. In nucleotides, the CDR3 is TGCGCCAGCACGCCGGGGTTGCCTAATGAAAAACTGTTTTTT.

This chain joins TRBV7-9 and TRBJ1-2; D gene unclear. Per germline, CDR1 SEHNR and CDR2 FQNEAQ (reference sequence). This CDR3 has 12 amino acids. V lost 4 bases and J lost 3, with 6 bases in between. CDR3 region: CASSSFDYGYTF. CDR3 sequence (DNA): TGTGCCAGCAGCTCCTTTGACTATGGCTACACCTTC.

CDR3 amino acids: CASSLGGRNYGYTF. The CDR3 region has the DNA TGTGCCAGCAGCTTAGGCGGCCGTAACTATGGCTACACCTTC. The chain couples TRBV7-9 to TRBJ1-2; no clear D gene. Trimming cost V 1 base and J 1 base, with 7 bases left between them. This CDR3 contains 14 residues. From germline, CDR1 is SEHNR and CDR2 FQNEAQ (reference sequence).

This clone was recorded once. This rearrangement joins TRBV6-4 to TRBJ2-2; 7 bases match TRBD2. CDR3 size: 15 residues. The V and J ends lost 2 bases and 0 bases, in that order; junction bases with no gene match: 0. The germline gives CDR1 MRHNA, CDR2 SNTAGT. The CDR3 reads CASSDGGANTGELFF. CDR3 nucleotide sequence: TGTGCCAGCAGTGACGGGGGGGCGAACACCGGGGAGCTGTTTTTT.

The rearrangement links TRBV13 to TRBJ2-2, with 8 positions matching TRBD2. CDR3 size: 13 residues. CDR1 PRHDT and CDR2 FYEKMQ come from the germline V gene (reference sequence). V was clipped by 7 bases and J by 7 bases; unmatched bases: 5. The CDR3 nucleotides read TGTGCCAGCAAAACTAGCGGCCACGGGGAGCTGTTTTTT. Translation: CASKTSGHGELFF.